The 24 T cell receptor beta chains below all came from one sample that was sequenced in a study of T cell repertoires in cytomegalovirus infection. Antigen specificity for these receptors is unknown. TCRdb passed the reads through MiXCR, listing each CDR3 protein once. Counted here are hundreds of thousands of distinct CDR3 sequences, around a third occurring once; the ten biggest clones make up around a sixth. Sequences were derived from cultured PBMCs, sampled from culture after CMV antigen stimulation. Every receptor here comes from a human donor in good health (CMV status not recorded). Some clones in this sample may be carry-over from other donors' samples.

The chain couples TRBV15 to TRBJ2-1; 9 bases match TRBD2. The junction had 2 bases not matched to a gene; V was cut back by 0 bases and J by 8 bases. This CDR3 contains 14 residues. CDR1 and CDR2 (germline): LNHNV, YYDKDF (reference sequence). The CDR3 DNA sequence: TGTGCCACCAGCAGAGAGCGGACTAGCGATGAGCAGTTCTTC. This sequence encodes CATSRERTSDEQFF.

This rearrangement joins TRBV2 to TRBJ1-1; 11 bases are shared with TRBD1. The CDR3 has 13 amino acids. V lost 7 bases to trimming and J lost 4 bases; unmatched junction nucleotides: 2. Germline CDR1 and CDR2: SNHLY and FYNNEI. The CDR3 loop is CASIGTGGTEAFF. The CDR3 bases are TGTGCCAGCATAGGGACAGGGGGCACTGAAGCTTTCTTT.

The chain joins TRBV6-2 or TRBV6-3 to TRBJ1-1, with 7 bases that match TRBD1. The CDR3 has 15 amino acids. Germline lookup yields CDR1 MNHEY and CDR2 SVGEGT. The V segment lost 5 bases and the J segment 4 bases; nucleotides outside the gene matches: 10. CDR3 sequence reads: CASSRQGRRFTEAFF. The CDR3 region has the DNA TGTGCCAGCAGTAGACAGGGAAGGCGGTTCACTGAAGCTTTCTTT.

This clonotype was counted a few times. This chain connects TRBV18 to TRBJ2-1; 7 bases line up with TRBD1. The V gene's germline CDR1 is KGHSH and CDR2 LQKENI. The V segment lost 2 bases and the J segment 9 bases; nucleotides outside the gene matches: 4. This CDR3 contains 13 residues. The CDR3 loop reads CASSPETGSEQFF. The CDR3 bases are TGTGCCAGCTCACCAGAGACAGGGTCTGAGCAGTTCTTC.

V gene TRBV28 combines with J gene TRBJ2-7; the match to TRBD1 covers 7 bases. The CDR3 length is 15 residues. Trimming at V came to 6 bases and at J to 9 bases, leaving 17 bases not matched to a gene. Germline V gene lookup returns CDR1 MDHEN and CDR2 SYDVKM. CDR3 nucleotides: TGTGCCAGCAGCCCTGGACAGGCGAGTCCTGGAGGGCAGTACTTC. This encodes CASSPGQASPGGQYF.

The V and J genes are TRBV10-3 and TRBJ1-1; D might be TRBD1 (6 bases). The CDR3 is 14 amino acids. Germline V gene sequence: CDR1 ENHRY, CDR2 SYGVKD. Trimming cost V 4 bases and J 1 base, with 10 bases left between them. The CDR3 DNA is TGTGCCATCAGTGGTAACAGGGAGAACACTGAAGCTTTCTTT. Translated, it gives CAISGNRENTEAFF.

This clonotype was seen only a few times. CDR3 nucleotides: TGTGCCAGCCGCTCCGGGACAGGGAGGAATCAGCCCCAGCATTTT. It is translated as CASRSGTGRNQPQHF. This chain uses TRBV12-3 or TRBV12-4 with TRBJ1-5; TRBD1 aligns across 9 bases. The CDR3 totals 15 residues. The junction had 9 bases not matched to a gene; V was cut back by 8 bases and J by 4 bases.

The CDR3 loop is CASSDGWTSSTDTQYF. The CDR3 DNA sequence: TGTGCCAGCAGCGACGGGTGGACCTCTAGCACAGATACGCAGTATTTT. The rearrangement links TRBV7-2 to TRBJ2-3; no clear D gene. Germline V gene lookup returns CDR1 SGHTA and CDR2 FQGNSA. V gave up 5 bases and J gave up 0 bases, with 15 bases separating them. The length of the CDR3 is 16 residues.

V gene TRBV7-7 combines with J gene TRBJ1-4; D unresolved. The CDR3 loop spans 14 amino acids. Per the germline V gene, CDR1 is SSHAT and CDR2 is FNYEAQ (reference sequence). Trimming took off 5 bases at V and 0 bases at J, with 7 bases between the two ends. The CDR3 region has the DNA TGTGCCAGCAGCCCCGATGCAACTAATGAAAAACTGTTTTTT. It codes for CASSPDATNEKLFF.

The chain joins TRBV7-4 to TRBJ2-1; 7 nucleotides line up with TRBD2. The germline V gene has CDR1 SGHVT and CDR2 SQSDAQ. The V and J ends lost 2 bases and 4 bases, in that order; junction bases with no gene match: 5. The CDR3 sequence is 15 residues long. CDR3 DNA sequence: TGTGCCAGCAGCTTAAAAGCGGGAAAATACAATGAGCAGTTCTTC. Its protein product is CASSLKAGKYNEQFF.

This clonotype was seen only a few times. V gene TRBV5-1 combines with J gene TRBJ2-3, with TRBD2 matching 13 bases. Germline-derived CDR1 and CDR2 are SGHRS and YFSETQ. This CDR3 spans 17 amino acids. J lost 2 bases, V lost 3 bases, and 6 bases had no gene match. This CDR3 reads CASSSRLAGGITDTQYF. The CDR3 DNA sequence: TGCGCCAGCAGCTCGAGACTAGCGGGAGGCATCACAGATACGCAGTATTTT.

The rearrangement joins TRBV2 to TRBJ1-6; possible D gene TRBD1, 6 bases. This CDR3 has 14 amino acids. V was clipped by 4 bases and J by 7 bases, with 11 bases between them. Germline V gene sequence: CDR1 SNHLY, CDR2 FYNNEI. CDR3 loop: CASSGTERNSPLHF. The CDR3 DNA follows: TGTGCCAGCAGTGGGACAGAAAGGAATTCACCCCTCCACTTT. Full variable domain (outside the CDR3, taken from reference TRBV2 and TRBJ1-6): EPEVTQTPSHQVTQMGQEVILRCVPISNHLYFYWYRQILGQKVEFLVSFYNNEISEKSEIFDDQFSVERPDGSNFTLKIRSTKLEDSAMYFCASSGTERNSPLHFGNGTRLTVT.

This clonotype was seen only a few times. The chain links TRBV11-2 to TRBJ2-7; TRBD2 aligns across 9 bases. There are 17 residues in the CDR3. The V gene end was trimmed by 5 bases and the J gene end by 0 bases; junction bases not matched to a gene: 11. Germline V CDR1 and CDR2: SGHAT, FQNNGV. DNA of the CDR3: TGTGCCAGCAGCCTAACCGGAGGTAGCGGGAGCTCCTACGAGCAGTACTTC. Its protein product is CASSLTGGSGSSYEQYF.

This sequence joins TRBV6-6 and TRBJ1-5; D is perhaps TRBD1 (5 bases). The CDR3 has 18 residues. Between the trimmed V and J ends, which lost 6 bases and 2 bases, there was a span of 23 bases. From germline, CDR1 is MNHNY and CDR2 SVGAGI (reference sequence). Here the CDR3 DNA reads TGTGCCAGCAGGCCCAATGTGGGGACGACGATAGGCAATCAGCCCCAGCATTTT. Amino acid sequence: CASRPNVGTTIGNQPQHF.

This clonotype was picked up a small number of times. J is TRBJ2-7 and V is TRBV12-5, with 8 positions matching TRBD1. Germline CDR1 is LGHNT and CDR2 is FRNRAP. Unmatched junction bases numbered 13, after V lost 0 bases and J lost 6 bases. The CDR3 runs 17 residues. In DNA, the CDR3 is TGTGCTAGTGGTTTGGTCCTAGACAGGGGAGGACCTCTCGAGCAGTACTTC. It encodes CASGLVLDRGGPLEQYF.

The J gene is TRBJ2-3, the V gene TRBV6-2 or TRBV6-3; perhaps TRBD2 as D (6 bases). This CDR3 contains 14 residues. Trimming took off 5 bases at V and 1 base at J, with 10 bases between the two ends. Germline CDR1 and CDR2: MNHEY and SVGEGT. The DNA of the CDR3 is TGTGCCAGCAGTCCGCGGGGCCGCACAGATACGCAGTATTTT. Protein: CASSPRGRTDTQYF.

The V call is TRBV27, the J call TRBJ2-2; no clear D. This CDR3 has 15 residues. V lost 5 bases and J lost 6, with 16 bases in between. Germline V gene sequence: CDR1 MNHEY, CDR2 SMNVEV (reference sequence). CDR3 nucleotide sequence: TGTGCCAGCAGTCCCGGGCAGTCTGGGTCCGGGGAGCTGTTTTTT. It is translated as CASSPGQSGSGELFF.

This chain uses TRBV5-6 with TRBJ1-5; no clear D. This CDR3 has 15 residues. V lost 3 bases to trimming and J lost 10 bases, with 20 bases between them. Germline CDR1 reads SGHDT; CDR2 reads YYEEEE. Written as DNA, the CDR3 is TGTGCCAGCAGCTACTACCGCCGGGTATCACAACCCCAGCATTTT. Translating gives CASSYYRRVSQPQHF. The full variable domain, with the rest looked up from reference TRBV5-6 and TRBJ1-5, is DAGVTQSPTHLIKTRGQQVTLRCSPKSGHDTVSWYQQALGQGPQFIFQYYEEEERQRGNFPDRFSGHQFPNYSSELNVNALLLGDSALYLCASSYYRRVSQPQHFGDGTRLSIL.

This rearrangement joins TRBV11-1 to TRBJ1-1; D uncertain. CDR3 length: 14 residues. V dropped 5 bases and J dropped 11 bases, with 21 bases sitting between them. The germline gives CDR1 SGHAT, CDR2 FQDESV (reference sequence). CDR3 loop: CASSLAGPNTRAFF. Written as DNA, the CDR3 is TGTGCCAGCAGCCTCGCCGGCCCGAACACTAGGGCTTTCTTT.

This clonotype has a handful of counts. V is TRBV6-1 and J is TRBJ2-1, with a weak D call TRBD2 (5 bases). Trimming took off 3 bases at V and 5 bases at J, with 14 bases between the two ends. The CDR3 runs to 15 residues. Germline V gene data show CDR1 as MNHNS and CDR2 as SASEGT. CDR3 protein: CASSEKGGLNNEQFF. The CDR3 DNA is TGTGCCAGCAGTGAGAAGGGCGGGTTAAACAATGAGCAGTTCTTC.

This clonotype was seen more than once but under ten times. The rearrangement uses TRBV23-1 and TRBJ2-2, with TRBD2 matching over 8 bases. Being an ORF, TRBV23-1 has a function that is uncertain. V lost 4 bases to trimming and J lost 6 bases; unmatched junction nucleotides: 16. CDR3 length: 18 amino acids. The CDR3: CASSLVRVAGPLAGELFF. The CDR3 nucleotides read TGCGCCAGCAGTCTAGTGCGGGTAGCGGGGCCATTAGCCGGGGAGCTGTTTTTT.

The chain links TRBV4-3 to TRBJ2-3; TRBD2 agrees at 15 bases. The CDR3 spans 17 residues. CDR1 and CDR2 (germline): LGHNA, YSLEER. Trimming took 2 bases from V and 4 from J; bases not matched to a gene: 4. The CDR3 loop reads CASSQSGLAGGSDTQYF. The CDR3 DNA reads as TGCGCCAGCAGCCAATCTGGACTAGCGGGAGGGTCAGATACGCAGTATTTT.

The V gene is TRBV2, the J gene TRBJ2-1; D is uncertain. There are 14 residues in the CDR3. Per the germline V gene, CDR1 is SNHLY and CDR2 is FYNNEI. Trimming cost V 7 bases and J 6 bases, with 16 bases left between them. CDR3: CASTRGVSGNEQFF. The CDR3 DNA reads as TGTGCCAGCACCCGAGGAGTTTCGGGCAATGAGCAGTTCTTC.

This clonotype was seen a handful of times. V is TRBV7-2 and J is TRBJ2-7, with D perhaps being TRBD1 or TRBD2 (6 bases each). Trimming left V 2 bases short and J 7 bases short, with 18 bases between. Germline loops: CDR1 SGHTA, CDR2 FQGNSA. The CDR3 is 15 amino acids. CDR3 loop: CASSLRGDWANEQYF. Here the CDR3 DNA reads TGTGCCAGCAGCTTAAGGGGGGACTGGGCGAATGAGCAGTACTTC.